Below, 22 T cell receptor beta chains from the same sample are listed, as sequenced in a study of human T cells and chemical hapten exposure listed by TCRdb under 2021. Libraries came from RACE. Sequencing was carried out with a NextSeq 500. TCRdb reanalyzed the raw reads on its own, using fastp at Q25 for trimming and MiXCR for clone calling, and kept in-frame beta chains. Each CDR3 protein appears once, grouped with its most common genes and DNA. This sample gives around 92,000 distinct CDR3 sequences in total; about 10% of them show up just once. About 3.1% of the sample is in the top ten clones. The time point label corresponds to: pre-sensitization, week 0. The sample's treatment or condition label, in plain terms: therapeutic diphenylcyclopropenone sensitization with weekly scalp DPC. The material was whole blood, obtained in connection with sensitization to the hapten diphenylcyclopropenone (DPC). These receptors came from a woman aged 55-70 years with alopecia areata. Some clones in this sample may be carry-over from other donors' samples.

V and J are TRBV9 and TRBJ2-7; D is perhaps TRBD1 (6 bases). Germline CDR1 and CDR2: SGDLS and YYNGEE. CDR3 length: 12 residues. Trimming took 4 bases from V and 4 from J, leaving 9 bases between them. In DNA, the CDR3 is TGTGCCAGCAGCAAGACAGGATACGAGCAGTACTTC. Translated, it gives CASSKTGYEQYF.

This chain uses TRBV6-2 or TRBV6-3 with TRBJ2-1; 16 positions match TRBD2. Germline CDR1 reads MNHEY; CDR2 reads SVGEGT. V shed 4 bases, J shed 14 bases, and the junction held 8 bases outside the gene matches. The CDR3 consists of 15 residues. The CDR3 here is CASSSGTSGGASEFF. In DNA form, the CDR3 reads TGTGCCAGCAGTTCCGGGACTAGCGGGGGGGCCTCCGAGTTCTTC.

V gene TRBV20-1 combines with J gene TRBJ1-5; D gene ambiguous. Trimming stripped 7 bases from V and 2 bases from J, with 15 bases between. The CDR3 sequence is 14 residues long. Germline V lookup: CDR1 DFQATT, CDR2 SNEGSKA (reference sequence). The CDR3 region has the DNA TGCAGTGGGTCCCCCGGCGGGGGCAATCAGCCCCAGCATTTT. Translated: CSGSPGGGNQPQHF.

This clonotype was detected many times. The CDR3 here is CASSPSFPGTAEAFF. CDR3 DNA sequence: TGTGCCAGCTCACCAAGTTTCCCGGGAACGGCTGAAGCTTTCTTT. V usage is TRBV18 and J usage is TRBJ1-1; D gene unclear. The CDR3 totals 15 residues. Germline CDR1 KGHSH, CDR2 LQKENI. V dropped 2 bases and J dropped 6 bases, with 16 bases sitting between them.

This chain connects TRBV6-5 to TRBJ2-7; TRBD1 matches 7 bases. The CDR3 has 15 amino acids. With V trimmed by 5 bases and J by 1 base, 8 bases remained unmatched. Germline V lookup: CDR1 MNHEY, CDR2 SVGAGI. The CDR3 DNA sequence: TGTGCCAGCAGTACGGGACAGCAAATTTCCTACGAGCAGTACTTC. Translated, it gives CASSTGQQISYEQYF.

This clonotype appeared a few times. This chain links TRBV27 with TRBJ1-4; TRBD1 aligns across 8 bases. J was trimmed by 4 bases and V by 4 bases; bases with no gene match: 5. The CDR3 spans 15 residues. CDR1 MNHEY and CDR2 SMNVEV come from the germline V gene (reference sequence). CDR3 nucleotide sequence: TGTGCCAGCAGTTCCTACGGACAGGGTAATGAAAAACTGTTTTTT. Translation: CASSSYGQGNEKLFF.

This clonotype was seen a handful of times. Written as DNA, the CDR3 is TGTGCCAGCAGCTTAAATGCCTACAATGAGCAGTTCTTC. Translation: CASSLNAYNEQFF. The V call is TRBV7-9, the J call TRBJ2-1; D call uncertain. CDR3 length: 13 amino acids. Trimming left V 2 bases short and J 2 bases short, with 4 bases between. Germline loops: CDR1 SEHNR, CDR2 FQNEAQ (reference sequence).

The table lists this clonotype with many counts. This chain uses TRBV5-4 with TRBJ2-7; the D gene is possibly TRBD1 (5 bases). The CDR3 extends over 15 amino acids. Germline CDR1 and CDR2: SGHNT and YYREEE (reference sequence). Trimming removed 2 bases at V and 2 bases at J, with 14 bases between. In DNA form, the CDR3 reads TGTGCCAGCAGCTTCGATCCAGGGAACCCCTACGAGCAGTACTTC. This codes for CASSFDPGNPYEQYF. Drawing the rest from reference TRBV5-4 and TRBJ2-7, the complete variable domain is ETGVTQSPTHLIKTRGQQVTLRCSSQSGHNTVSWYQQALGQGPQFIFQYYREEENGRGNFPPRFSGLQFPNYSSELNVNALELDDSALYLCASSFDPGNPYEQYFGPGTRLTVT.

In its sample, this clonotype was seen many times. This chain links TRBV12-3 or TRBV12-4 with TRBJ2-1, with TRBD2 identical over 12 bases. The ends lost 6 bases at V and 6 bases at J; junction bases unmatched: 12. The CDR3 loop spans 17 amino acids. For the CDR3, the DNA is TGTGCCAGCAGCCCAAGAGTCGCTAGCGGGGGGGCCAATGAGCAGTTCTTC. This encodes CASSPRVASGGANEQFF.

The sample holds many counts of this clonotype. V gene TRBV21-1 combines with J gene TRBJ1-2; the table names TRBD1, a call not compared with the DNA. TRBV21-1 has pseudogene status. The CDR3 length is 15 residues. The CDR3 nucleotides are TGTGCCAGCAGCTTAAATCTGGGCAGGGGATGCGGCTACACCTTC. Encoded protein: CASSLNLGRGCGYTF.

The sample holds a few counts of this clonotype. The chain is built from TRBV5-6 and TRBJ1-1; D uncertain. Germline V gives CDR1 SGHDT, CDR2 YYEEEE. V was cut by 2 bases and J by 0 bases, with 8 bases left in between. The CDR3 extends over 14 amino acids. The CDR3 bases are TGTGCCAGCAGCTTAAAAACATTGAACACTGAAGCTTTCTTT. Translated, it gives CASSLKTLNTEAFF. The variable domain in full, completed from reference TRBV5-6 and TRBJ1-1, reads DAGVTQSPTHLIKTRGQQVTLRCSPKSGHDTVSWYQQALGQGPQFIFQYYEEEERQRGNFPDRFSGHQFPNYSSELNVNALLLGDSALYLCASSLKTLNTEAFFGQGTRLTVV.

At least ten counts were recorded for this clonotype. V and J are TRBV27 and TRBJ1-6; 7 bases fit TRBD1. Germline V lookup: CDR1 MNHEY, CDR2 SMNVEV (reference sequence). The V gene end was trimmed by 5 bases and the J gene end by 5 bases; junction bases not matched to a gene: 6. This CDR3 has 15 amino acids. The CDR3 sequence: CASSPGTVHNSPLHF. CDR3 DNA: TGTGCCAGCAGTCCGGGGACAGTACATAATTCACCCCTCCACTTT.

This clonotype was recorded at least ten times. The genes are TRBV6-6 and TRBJ1-3; unclear D gene. The CDR3 is made up of 15 amino acids. Trimming removed 10 bases from V and 0 bases from J, with 16 bases in between. Germline V lookup: CDR1 MNHNY, CDR2 SVGAGI (reference sequence). CDR3: CATRIDAGSGNTIYF. DNA for the CDR3: TGTGCCACCCGGATAGACGCGGGCTCTGGAAACACCATATATTTT.

Turning to this clonotype: A much larger clone differs by one base, so this may be a read error. Likely a read error: the CDR3 ends without its conserved phenylalanine or tryptophan. V gene TRBV7-7 combines with J gene TRBJ2-5; 10 bases fit TRBD2. Germline V gives CDR1 SSHAT, CDR2 FNYEAQ (reference sequence). This CDR3 is 16 amino acids long. CDR3 loop: CASSSQTAGGLETQYL. For the CDR3, the DNA is TGTGCTAGCAGCTCCCAAACAGCGGGGGGGCTCGAGACCCAGTACCTC.

This clonotype was detected many times. A read error may produce the germline difference seen at one junction end. V is TRBV14 and J is TRBJ2-4, with D perhaps being TRBD1 or TRBD2 (5 bases each). Germline CDR1 reads SGHDN; CDR2 reads FVKESK. This CDR3 region has 13 residues. CDR3 in DNA: TGTGCCAGCAGCCAAGCATTTGGGACCCCCCTCGTCTTC. Translating gives CASSQAFGTPLVF. The full variable domain, completed using reference TRBV14 and TRBJ2-4, is EAGVTQFPSHSVIEKGQTVTLRCDPISGHDNLYWYRRVMGKEIKFLLHFVKESKQDESGMPNNRFLAERTGGTYSTLKVQPAELEDSGVYFCASSQAFGTPLVFGAGTRLSVL.

V is TRBV18 and J is TRBJ2-1; the match to TRBD2 covers 7 bases. Trimming at V came to 0 bases and at J to 9 bases, leaving 11 bases not matched to a gene. The CDR3 totals 16 residues. The V gene's germline CDR1 is KGHSH and CDR2 LQKENI. CDR3 DNA sequence: TGTGCCAGCTCACCACCGTACGGGGGGACCCCCAGTGAGCAGTTCTTC. Translation gives CASSPPYGGTPSEQFF.

This clonotype was seen at least ten times. The chain carries TRBV11-2 and TRBJ2-5; 9 nucleotides align to TRBD2. Germline V lookup: CDR1 SGHAT, CDR2 FQNNGV. The CDR3 is 18 residues long. V lost 3 bases and J lost 1; bases outside the gene matches: 12. CDR3 residues: CASSFPGASGASQETQYF. The CDR3 nucleotides read TGTGCCAGCAGCTTCCCGGGTGCTAGCGGGGCCTCCCAAGAGACCCAGTACTTC.

This chain joins TRBV20-1 and TRBJ2-3; D may be TRBD1 (5 bases). The V and J ends lost 6 bases and 1 base respectively, with 11 bases between them. Looked up from germline, CDR1 is DFQATT and CDR2 is SNEGSKA (reference sequence). The CDR3 spans 13 residues. The CDR3 is CSAEIGGTDTQYF. CDR3 in DNA: TGCAGTGCCGAGATAGGGGGCACAGATACGCAGTATTTT.

This clonotype came up a few times. The chain has TRBV5-1 and TRBJ2-5, with D perhaps assigned TRBD1 or TRBD2 (5 bases each). This CDR3 is 14 amino acids long. Trimming cost V 4 bases and J 2 bases, with 12 bases left between them. Germline CDR1 reads SGHRS; CDR2 reads YFSETQ. CDR3 region: CASSPGTSQETQYF. CDR3 coding DNA: TGCGCCAGCAGCCCGGGGACCTCACAAGAGACCCAGTACTTC.

CDR3 nucleotides: TGTGCCAGCAGTCGACAGGGGGCCACTGAAGCTTTCTTT. It specifies CASSRQGATEAFF. The rearrangement joins TRBV7-6 to TRBJ1-1, with TRBD1 matching 10 bases. The CDR3 runs to 13 residues. V was clipped by 6 bases and J by 4 bases; unmatched bases: 2. From germline, CDR1 is SGHVS and CDR2 FNYEAQ.

This clonotype appeared many times. The chain employs TRBV3-1 and TRBJ2-3; TRBD2 matches at 7 bases. Germline CDR1 reads LGHDT; CDR2 reads YNNKEL (reference sequence). Losses at the gene ends were 0 bases for V and 7 bases for J; bases not matched to a gene: 4. This CDR3 is 14 amino acids long. In DNA form, the CDR3 reads TGTGCCAGCAGCCAAGATGGGGGGGAGTATACGCAGTATTTT. This codes for CASSQDGGEYTQYF.

This clonotype was observed many times. The chain carries TRBV27 and TRBJ1-4; D gene unclear. The CDR3 totals 15 residues. Trimming cost V 4 bases and J 0 bases, with 9 bases left between them. Germline assignment: CDR1 MNHEY and CDR2 SMNVEV (reference sequence). CDR3 nucleotide sequence: TGTGCCAGCAGTTGGGAGGGAGCAACTAATGAAAAACTGTTTTTT. The encoded protein is CASSWEGATNEKLFF.